This is a list of T cell receptor beta chains from one sample in a study of CD8+CD57+ T cells in acquired aplastic anemia. TCRdb used MiXCR to reprocess the reads, holding one entry per CDR3 protein. Of 130,000 or so distinct CDR3 sequences in the sample, nearly 40% were seen once. Sequencing was carried out using sorted CD4+, CD8+, or CD8+CD57+ T cells (not recorded which) from PBMCs. These receptors originate from a human donor with aplastic anemia. The CDR3 runs from the conserved cysteine through the conserved F or W. A D gene is named only where the DNA matches it firmly. A clone size is listed for some rows: how often the clone was seen (once, few, many), or a class if it is expanded.

TRBJ2-7	-	TRBV20-1	many	TGCAGTGCTGCCTCCGGACTTACCTACGAGCAGTACTTC	CSAASGLTYEQYF
TRBJ1-2	-	TRBV19	many	TGTGCCAGTAGTTCCCGCTCAGGGAACTATGGCTACACCTTC	CASSSRSGNYGYTF
TRBJ2-1	-	TRBV3-1	-	TGTGCCAGCAGCCAAGGCCCCAGGGGTGGAAGTAATGAGCAGTTCTTC	CASSQGPRGGSNEQFF
TRBJ1-5	-	TRBV11-2	many	TGTGCCAGCAGCCCCGGTCGGGGGCGCGACAATCAGCCCCAGCATTTT	CASSPGRGRDNQPQHF
TRBJ1-6	-	TRBV11-1	-	TGTGCCAGCACCCTGGTGTCTGAGGGGGATAATTCACCCCTCCACTTT	CASTLVSEGDNSPLHF
TRBJ2-7	-	TRBV20-1	-	TGCAGTGCTAGAGCCCTGGACAGCTACGAGCAGTACTTC	CSARALDSYEQYF
TRBJ2-6	-	TRBV11-2	-	TGTGCCAGCAGCTTAGGCCTAGGGTCTGGGGCCAACGTCCTGACTTTC	CASSLGLGSGANVLTF
TRBJ1-5	-	TRBV15	-	TGTGCCACCAGCAGAGATCCATCAGGGAATCAGCCCCAGCATTTT	CATSRDPSGNQPQHF
TRBJ2-7	-	TRBV29-1	once	TGCAGCGTTGTGAGGGACCCGAGCTCCTACGAGCAGTACTTC	CSVVRDPSSYEQYF
TRBJ2-3	-	TRBV19	-	TGTGCCAGTAGTATCCGAGGGGTAAGCACAGATACGCAGTATTTT	CASSIRGVSTDTQYF
TRBJ1-4	TRBD1	TRBV6-5	-	TGTGCCAGCAGTTACTCGAGGGGGCAGGGAGAAAAACTGTTTTTT	CASSYSRGQGEKLFF